These T cell receptor beta chains were read from a single sample in a study of low-dose radiotherapy and immunotherapy resistance in tumors. A single record per CDR3 protein comes from TCRdb applying MiXCR to the reads. The data contain around 76,000 distinct CDR3 sequences, about a third of them singletons. This specimen was PBMCs, taken before treatment. The receptors here all came from a female donor with ovarian cancer. Both conserved end residues are part of each CDR3. Fields, in order: J gene, CDR3 length, clone size, D gene, V gene, CDR3 DNA, CDR3 protein. D genes are given only for firm matches. Where a row states a size, it is once, few, many or the class of an expanded clone; other rows omit it.

j_gene: TRBJ2-7; len: 15; abundance: many; d_gene: TRBD2; v_gene: TRBV20-1; CDR3nt: TGCAGTGCTAGAGCCACTAGCGGGGGGACCTACGAGCAGTACTTC; CDR3aa: CSARATSGGTYEQYF
j_gene: TRBJ1-3; len: 16; abundance: once; d_gene: NA; v_gene: TRBV11-2; CDR3nt: TGTGCCAGCAGCCAAGACCGGGACCGCCCTGGAAACACCATATATTTT; CDR3aa: CASSQDRDRPGNTIYF
j_gene: TRBJ2-2; len: 18; abundance: once; d_gene: NA; v_gene: TRBV9; CDR3nt: NA; CDR3aa: CASSVVGGPGGTGELFFF
j_gene: TRBJ1-1; len: 16; abundance: NA; d_gene: NA; v_gene: TRBV4-1; CDR3nt: TGCGCCAGCAGTCAATGGACGGGGGGAGGGCCTAGTCATGCTTTCTTT; CDR3aa: CASSQWTGGGPSHAFF
j_gene: TRBJ1-2; len: 16; abundance: many; d_gene: TRBD1; v_gene: TRBV6-2/TRBV6-3; CDR3nt: TGTGCCAGCAGTACCGGACAGGGCGGTACCAGCTATGGCTACACCTTC; CDR3aa: CASSTGQGGTSYGYTF
j_gene: TRBJ1-5; len: 18; abundance: many; d_gene: TRBD1; v_gene: TRBV23-1; CDR3nt: TGCGCCAGCAGTCAATCGGGGGACAGGGATTTTTTTTGTCAGCCCCAGCATTTT; CDR3aa: CASSQSGDRDFFCQPQHF
j_gene: TRBJ2-1; len: 15; abundance: many; d_gene: TRBD2; v_gene: TRBV7-9; CDR3nt: TGTGCCAGCAGCGGGAGCGGGAGCTCTCACAATGAGCAGTTCTTC; CDR3aa: CASSGSGSSHNEQFF
j_gene: TRBJ1-2; len: 14; abundance: many; d_gene: NA; v_gene: TRBV28; CDR3nt: TGTGCCAGCAGTTTATTCCAGGAGGGCTATGGCTACACCTTC; CDR3aa: CASSLFQEGYGYTF
j_gene: TRBJ2-7; len: 16; abundance: many; d_gene: NA; v_gene: TRBV6-1; CDR3nt: TGTGCCAGCGGAGACGGGACCCAACCCTCCCCCTACGAGCAGTACTTC; CDR3aa: CASGDGTQPSPYEQYF
j_gene: TRBJ2-1; len: 14; abundance: NA; d_gene: NA; v_gene: TRBV7-4; CDR3nt: TGTGCCAGCAGTTTGGGGGGATCCTACAATGAGCAGTTCTTC; CDR3aa: CASSLGGSYNEQFF
j_gene: TRBJ2-6; len: 18; abundance: NA; d_gene: NA; v_gene: TRBV6-2/TRBV6-3; CDR3nt: TGTGCCAGCAGGCCAGCTGGGGGCGGTTCGAGTGGGGCCAACGTCCTGACTTTC; CDR3aa: CASRPAGGGSSGANVLTF
j_gene: TRBJ2-1; len: 15; abundance: many; d_gene: TRBD2; v_gene: TRBV7-3; CDR3nt: TGTGCCAGCAGCACGGACGCGGGGGGGCTGGATGAGCAGTTCTTC; CDR3aa: CASSTDAGGLDEQFF
j_gene: TRBJ2-7; len: 12; abundance: many; d_gene: NA; v_gene: TRBV14; CDR3nt: TGTGCCAGCAGCCAAGTAAGAGAGGAGCAGTACTTC; CDR3aa: CASSQVREEQYF
j_gene: TRBJ2-7; len: 11; abundance: NA; d_gene: NA; v_gene: TRBV21-1; CDR3nt: TGTGCCAGCAGCTGCGGATACGAGCAGTACTTC; CDR3aa: CASSCGYEQYF
j_gene: TRBJ1-2; len: 13; abundance: few; d_gene: NA; v_gene: TRBV5-6; CDR3nt: TGTGCCAGCAGCACTACAGCTGGCTATGGCTACACCTTC; CDR3aa: CASSTTAGYGYTF
j_gene: TRBJ2-1; len: 13; abundance: NA; d_gene: NA; v_gene: TRBV14; CDR3nt: TGTGCCAGCAGCCAAGATGTTGGGGCCGGACAGTTCTTC; CDR3aa: CASSQDVGAGQFF
j_gene: TRBJ2-4; len: 16; abundance: NA; d_gene: NA; v_gene: TRBV27; CDR3nt: TGTGCCAGCAGTGCCGGTGAGGGAGGAGACAAAAACATTCAGTACTTC; CDR3aa: CASSAGEGGDKNIQYF
j_gene: TRBJ2-2; len: 15; abundance: many; d_gene: TRBD1; v_gene: TRBV2; CDR3nt: TGTGCCAGCAGTGGCGATAGGGGGCCCGGCGGGGAGCTGTTTTTT; CDR3aa: CASSGDRGPGGELFF
j_gene: TRBJ2-2; len: 13; abundance: NA; d_gene: NA; v_gene: TRBV18; CDR3nt: TGTGCCAGCTCACCACCCAGCACCGGGGAGCTGTTTTTT; CDR3aa: CASSPPSTGELFF
j_gene: TRBJ2-1; len: 16; abundance: many; d_gene: NA; v_gene: TRBV5-1; CDR3nt: TGTGCCAGCAGCTTGAACGGGGAGACCCAATACAATGAGCAGTTCTTC; CDR3aa: CASSLNGETQYNEQFF
j_gene: TRBJ2-5; len: 12; abundance: NA; d_gene: NA; v_gene: TRBV2; CDR3nt: TGTGCCACCCGGGCAGACCAAGAGACCCAGTACTTC; CDR3aa: CATRADQETQYF
j_gene: TRBJ2-6; len: 18; abundance: few; d_gene: NA; v_gene: TRBV28; CDR3nt: TGTGCCAGCAGAGGTTCGCAGGGAGCCCACTCTGGGGCCAACGTCCTGACTTTC; CDR3aa: CASRGSQGAHSGANVLTF
j_gene: TRBJ1-1; len: 12; abundance: many; d_gene: NA; v_gene: TRBV30; CDR3nt: TGTGCCTGGAGTGCTTGGAACACTGAAGCTTTCTTT; CDR3aa: CAWSAWNTEAFF
j_gene: TRBJ2-4; len: 15; abundance: few; d_gene: NA; v_gene: TRBV5-6; CDR3nt: TGTGCCAGCAGCTTGTACAGTCTAGCCAAAAACATTCAGTACTTC; CDR3aa: CASSLYSLAKNIQYF
j_gene: TRBJ2-1; len: 18; abundance: many; d_gene: NA; v_gene: TRBV4-1; CDR3nt: TGCGCCAGCAGCCAAGGGATAGGGACTTCCTCCCCCTACAATGAGCAGTTCTTC; CDR3aa: CASSQGIGTSSPYNEQFF
j_gene: TRBJ2-5; len: 15; abundance: few; d_gene: TRBD1; v_gene: TRBV10-3; CDR3nt: TGTGCCATCAGTCCCGGGACAGTGGTCCGAGAGACCCAGTACTTC; CDR3aa: CAISPGTVVRETQYF
j_gene: TRBJ2-5; len: 13; abundance: few; d_gene: NA; v_gene: TRBV28; CDR3nt: TGTGCCAGCAGGACGACAGTCCCAGAGACCCAGTACTTC; CDR3aa: CASRTTVPETQYF
j_gene: TRBJ2-2; len: 16; abundance: many; d_gene: TRBD2; v_gene: TRBV20-1; CDR3nt: TGCAGTGCTAGAGATCGGGGGGGGAGGGACACCGGGGAGCTGTTTTTT; CDR3aa: CSARDRGGRDTGELFF
j_gene: TRBJ2-3; len: 15; abundance: many; d_gene: TRBD1; v_gene: TRBV29-1; CDR3nt: TGCAGCGTCAAAGGGGGCTTAGAACCCACAGATACGCAGTATTTT; CDR3aa: CSVKGGLEPTDTQYF
j_gene: TRBJ1-1; len: 13; abundance: many; d_gene: TRBD1; v_gene: TRBV28; CDR3nt: TGTGCCAGTCTGGACAGGGTGGTCACTGAAGCTTTCTTT; CDR3aa: CASLDRVVTEAFF
j_gene: TRBJ1-1; len: 12; abundance: many; d_gene: NA; v_gene: TRBV20-1; CDR3nt: TGCAGTGCTAGGGTAGGGATGGATGAAGCTTTCTTT; CDR3aa: CSARVGMDEAFF
j_gene: TRBJ2-1; len: 14; abundance: once; d_gene: NA; v_gene: TRBV29-1; CDR3nt: TGCAGCGTTTGTGAGACTAGTGTATACAATGAGCAGTTCTTC; CDR3aa: CSVCETSVYNEQFF
j_gene: TRBJ1-3; len: 15; abundance: many; d_gene: NA; v_gene: TRBV13; CDR3nt: TGTGCCAGCAGTGCCCGTCTCAGGCGGGGAAACACCATATATTTT; CDR3aa: CASSARLRRGNTIYF
j_gene: TRBJ2-3; len: 15; abundance: NA; d_gene: TRBD2; v_gene: TRBV5-1; CDR3nt: TGCGCCAGCAGCTGGCTAGCGGGAGGGACAGATACGCAGTATTTT; CDR3aa: CASSWLAGGTDTQYF
j_gene: TRBJ2-1; len: 15; abundance: many; d_gene: TRBD2; v_gene: TRBV20-1; CDR3nt: TGCAGTGCTAGGGGGATACGAGCGGGATCGAGTGAGCAGTTCTTC; CDR3aa: CSARGIRAGSSEQFF
j_gene: TRBJ2-4; len: 14; abundance: many; d_gene: NA; v_gene: TRBV2; CDR3nt: TGTGCCAGCAGTGCCGGGGGATCCAAAAACATTCAGTACTTC; CDR3aa: CASSAGGSKNIQYF
j_gene: TRBJ2-5; len: 15; abundance: NA; d_gene: TRBD1; v_gene: TRBV11-2; CDR3nt: TGTGCCAGCAGCTTTCAGGGGGCCGTTGGAGAGACCCAGTACTTC; CDR3aa: CASSFQGAVGETQYF
j_gene: TRBJ2-5; len: 19; abundance: NA; d_gene: TRBD1; v_gene: TRBV28; CDR3nt: TGTGCCAGCAGTTGGGAGGGGACAGGGGGCCTCCAAGTTGGAGAGACCCAGTACTTC; CDR3aa: CASSWEGTGGLQVGETQYF
j_gene: TRBJ2-1; len: 14; abundance: many; d_gene: TRBD1; v_gene: TRBV5-1; CDR3nt: TGCGCCAGCAGAACCGGACAGGGATACAATGAGCAGTTCTTC; CDR3aa: CASRTGQGYNEQFF
j_gene: TRBJ1-1; len: 16; abundance: many; d_gene: NA; v_gene: TRBV11-2; CDR3nt: TGTGCCAGCAGCTTACAGGACGGAGCATTCGGAACTGAAGCTTTCTTT; CDR3aa: CASSLQDGAFGTEAFF
j_gene: TRBJ2-1; len: 14; abundance: many; d_gene: TRBD2; v_gene: TRBV20-1; CDR3nt: TGCAGTGCTGAAGGGACTAGCAGGTTGAATGAGCAGTTCTTC; CDR3aa: CSAEGTSRLNEQFF
j_gene: TRBJ2-1; len: 15; abundance: NA; d_gene: TRBD2; v_gene: TRBV18; CDR3nt: TGTGCCAGCTCACCCTGGACTAGCGTAGGGAATGAGCAGTTCTTC; CDR3aa: CASSPWTSVGNEQFF
j_gene: TRBJ1-2; len: 13; abundance: many; d_gene: NA; v_gene: TRBV25-1; CDR3nt: TGTGCCAGCAGTGACGGGTTATACTATGGCTACACCTTC; CDR3aa: CASSDGLYYGYTF
j_gene: TRBJ2-2; len: 16; abundance: NA; d_gene: TRBD1; v_gene: TRBV6-2/TRBV6-3; CDR3nt: TGTGCCAGCAGACCAGGGGGTTTCCTAAACACCGGGGAGCTGTTTTTT; CDR3aa: CASRPGGFLNTGELFF
j_gene: TRBJ1-4; len: 15; abundance: NA; d_gene: TRBD1; v_gene: TRBV6-5; CDR3nt: TGTGCCAGCAGTTACTCGACAGGGGGGGGTGAAAAACTGTTTTTT; CDR3aa: CASSYSTGGGEKLFF
j_gene: TRBJ2-7; len: 12; abundance: many; d_gene: NA; v_gene: TRBV23-1; CDR3nt: TGCGCCAGCAGTCTCCGGCGCCACGAGCAGTACTTC; CDR3aa: CASSLRRHEQYF
j_gene: TRBJ2-3; len: 15; abundance: many; d_gene: NA; v_gene: TRBV28; CDR3nt: TGTGCCAGCAGTTTAGGCCCACAGGGAACAGATACGCAGTATTTT; CDR3aa: CASSLGPQGTDTQYF
j_gene: TRBJ2-2; len: 12; abundance: NA; d_gene: NA; v_gene: TRBV24-1; CDR3nt: TGTGCCACCAGTCTCGGCCCCGGGGAGCTGTTTTTT; CDR3aa: CATSLGPGELFF
j_gene: TRBJ1-6; len: 14; abundance: few; d_gene: NA; v_gene: TRBV20-1; CDR3nt: TGCAGTGCTAGAGCGGCAAGTAGTAATTCACCCCTCCACTTT; CDR3aa: CSARAASSNSPLHF